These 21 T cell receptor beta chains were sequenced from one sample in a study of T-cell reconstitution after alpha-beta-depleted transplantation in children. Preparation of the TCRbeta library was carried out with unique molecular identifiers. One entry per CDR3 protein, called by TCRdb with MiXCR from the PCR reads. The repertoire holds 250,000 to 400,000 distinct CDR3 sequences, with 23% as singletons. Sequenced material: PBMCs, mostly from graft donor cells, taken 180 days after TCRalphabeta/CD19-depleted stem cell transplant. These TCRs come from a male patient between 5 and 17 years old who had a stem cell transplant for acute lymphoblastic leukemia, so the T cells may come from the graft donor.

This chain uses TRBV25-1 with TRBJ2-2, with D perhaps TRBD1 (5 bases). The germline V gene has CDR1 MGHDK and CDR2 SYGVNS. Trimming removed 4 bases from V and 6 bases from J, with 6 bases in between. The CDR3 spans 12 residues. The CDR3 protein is CASSVGPGELFF. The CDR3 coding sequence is TGTGCCAGCAGTGTGGGGCCCGGGGAGCTGTTTTTT. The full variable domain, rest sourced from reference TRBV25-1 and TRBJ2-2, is EADIYQTPRYLVIGTGKKITLECSQTMGHDKMYWYQQDPGMELHLIHYSYGVNSTEKGDLSSESTVSRIRTEHFPLTLESARPSHTSQYLCASSVGPGELFFGEGSRLTVL.

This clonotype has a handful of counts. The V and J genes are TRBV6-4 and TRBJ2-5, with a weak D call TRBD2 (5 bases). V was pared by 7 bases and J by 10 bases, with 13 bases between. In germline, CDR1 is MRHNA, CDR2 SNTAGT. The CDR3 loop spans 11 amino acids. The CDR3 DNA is TGTGCCAGCACCTCGGACTCGCGCCAGTACTTC. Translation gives CASTSDSRQYF.

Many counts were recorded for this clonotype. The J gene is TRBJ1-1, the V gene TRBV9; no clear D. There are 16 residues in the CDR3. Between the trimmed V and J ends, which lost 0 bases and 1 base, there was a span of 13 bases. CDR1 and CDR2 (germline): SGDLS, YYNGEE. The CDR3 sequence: CASSVGPWEWNTEAFF. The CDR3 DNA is TGTGCCAGCAGCGTAGGCCCTTGGGAATGGAACACTGAAGCTTTCTTT.

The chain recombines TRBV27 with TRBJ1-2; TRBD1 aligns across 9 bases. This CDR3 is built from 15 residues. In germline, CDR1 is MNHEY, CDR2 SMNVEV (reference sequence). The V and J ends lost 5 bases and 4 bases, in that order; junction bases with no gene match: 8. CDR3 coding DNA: TGTGCCAGCAGTCCGGGGACAGGGTTGTTCTATGGCTACACCTTC. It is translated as CASSPGTGLFYGYTF.

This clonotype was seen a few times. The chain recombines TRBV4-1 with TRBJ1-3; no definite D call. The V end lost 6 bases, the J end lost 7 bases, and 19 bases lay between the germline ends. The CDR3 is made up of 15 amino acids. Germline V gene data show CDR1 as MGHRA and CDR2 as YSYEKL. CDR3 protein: CASSDKDHLGNTIYF. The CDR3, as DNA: TGCGCCAGCAGTGATAAAGACCATTTAGGGAACACCATATATTTT.

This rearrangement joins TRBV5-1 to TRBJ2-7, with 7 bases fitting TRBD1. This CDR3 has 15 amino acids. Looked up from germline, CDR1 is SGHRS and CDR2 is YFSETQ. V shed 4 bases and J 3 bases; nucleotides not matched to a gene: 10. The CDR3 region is CASSPGDSQHYEQYF. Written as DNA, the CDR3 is TGCGCCAGCAGCCCCGGGGACAGCCAACACTACGAGCAGTACTTC.

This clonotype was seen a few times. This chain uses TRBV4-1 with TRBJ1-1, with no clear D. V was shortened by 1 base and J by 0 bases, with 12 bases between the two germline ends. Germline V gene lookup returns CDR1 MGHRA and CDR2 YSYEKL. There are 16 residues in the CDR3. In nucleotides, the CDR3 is TGCGCCAGCAGCCAAGGCCAGGTAGGGCTGAACACTGAAGCTTTCTTT. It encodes CASSQGQVGLNTEAFF.

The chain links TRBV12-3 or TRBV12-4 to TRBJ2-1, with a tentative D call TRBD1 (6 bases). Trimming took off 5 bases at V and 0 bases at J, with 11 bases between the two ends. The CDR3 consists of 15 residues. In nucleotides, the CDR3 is TGTGCCAGCAGTAAGACAGGAGTCTCCTACAATGAGCAGTTCTTC. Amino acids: CASSKTGVSYNEQFF.

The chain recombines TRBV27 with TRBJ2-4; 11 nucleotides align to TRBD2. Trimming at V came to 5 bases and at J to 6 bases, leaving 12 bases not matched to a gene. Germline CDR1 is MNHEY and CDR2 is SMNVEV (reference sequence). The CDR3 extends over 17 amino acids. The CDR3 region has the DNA TGTGCCAGCAGTCCCCTACTAGCGGGAGTCGTGGTAAACATTCAGTACTTC. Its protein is CASSPLLAGVVVNIQYF.

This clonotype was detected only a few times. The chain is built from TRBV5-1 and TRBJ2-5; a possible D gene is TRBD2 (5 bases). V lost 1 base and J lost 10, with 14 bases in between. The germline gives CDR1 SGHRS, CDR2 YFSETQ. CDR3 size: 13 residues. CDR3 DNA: TGCGCCAGCAGCTTGAGAGGGTATGGGGACCAGTACTTC. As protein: CASSLRGYGDQYF. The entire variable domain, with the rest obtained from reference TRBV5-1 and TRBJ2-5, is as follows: KAGVTQTPRYLIKTRGQQVTLSCSPISGHRSVSWYQQTPGQGLQFLFEYFSETQRNKGNFPGRFSGRQFSNSRSEMNVSTLELGDSALYLCASSLRGYGDQYFGPGTRLLVL.

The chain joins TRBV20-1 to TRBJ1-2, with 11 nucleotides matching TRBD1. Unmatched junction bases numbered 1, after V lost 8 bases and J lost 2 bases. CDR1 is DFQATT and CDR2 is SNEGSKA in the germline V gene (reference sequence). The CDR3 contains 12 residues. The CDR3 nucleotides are TGCAGTAGGACAGGGGGCAACTATGGCTACACCTTC. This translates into CSRTGGNYGYTF.

The CDR3 loop reads CSARGSLAGTDTQYF. Here the CDR3 DNA reads TGCAGTGCTAGAGGGAGCCTCGCCGGCACAGATACGCAGTATTTT. V and J are TRBV20-1 and TRBJ2-3, with D unclear. The CDR3 sequence is 15 residues long. Germline V gives CDR1 DFQATT, CDR2 SNEGSKA (reference sequence). Deletions cut 1 base from V and 1 base from J, with 12 bases between.

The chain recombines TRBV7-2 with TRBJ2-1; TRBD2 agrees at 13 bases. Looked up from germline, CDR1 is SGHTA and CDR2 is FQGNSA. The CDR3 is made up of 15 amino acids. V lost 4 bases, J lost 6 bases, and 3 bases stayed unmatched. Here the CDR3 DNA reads TGTGCCAGCAGCTCCAGACTAGCGGGAGGCAATGAGCAGTTCTTC. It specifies CASSSRLAGGNEQFF.

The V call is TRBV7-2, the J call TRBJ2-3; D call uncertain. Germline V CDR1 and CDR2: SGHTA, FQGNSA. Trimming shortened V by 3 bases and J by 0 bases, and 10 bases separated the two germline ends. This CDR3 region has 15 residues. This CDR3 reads CASSLTTSSTDTQYF. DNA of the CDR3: TGTGCCAGCAGCTTGACAACTTCTAGCACAGATACGCAGTATTTT.

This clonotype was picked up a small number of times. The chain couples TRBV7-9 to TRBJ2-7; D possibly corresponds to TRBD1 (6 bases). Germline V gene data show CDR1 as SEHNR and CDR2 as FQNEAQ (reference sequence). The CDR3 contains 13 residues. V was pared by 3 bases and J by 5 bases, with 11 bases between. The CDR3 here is CASSFTGIDEQYF. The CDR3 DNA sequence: TGTGCCAGCAGCTTCACAGGGATCGACGAGCAGTACTTC.

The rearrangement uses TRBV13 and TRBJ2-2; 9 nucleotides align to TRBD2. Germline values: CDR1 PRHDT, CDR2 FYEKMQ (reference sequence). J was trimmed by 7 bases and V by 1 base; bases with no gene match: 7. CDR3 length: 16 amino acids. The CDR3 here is CASSLAGGTSSGELFF. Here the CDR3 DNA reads TGTGCCAGCAGCTTAGCCGGTGGGACTAGCAGCGGGGAGCTGTTTTTT.

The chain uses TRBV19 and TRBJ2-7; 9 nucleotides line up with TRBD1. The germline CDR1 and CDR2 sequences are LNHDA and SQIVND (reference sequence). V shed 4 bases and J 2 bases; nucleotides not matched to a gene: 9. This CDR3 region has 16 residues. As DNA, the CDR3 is TGTGCCAGTAGTAGACCTCCGGGACAGGGACCCTACGAGCAGTACTTC. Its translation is CASSRPPGQGPYEQYF.

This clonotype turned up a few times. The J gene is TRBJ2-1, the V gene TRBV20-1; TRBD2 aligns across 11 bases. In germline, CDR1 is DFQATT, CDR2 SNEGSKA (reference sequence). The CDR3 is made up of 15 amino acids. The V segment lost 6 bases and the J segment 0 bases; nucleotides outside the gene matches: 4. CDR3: CSAGTSGGSYNEQFF. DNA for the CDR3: TGCAGTGCGGGGACTAGCGGAGGCTCCTACAATGAGCAGTTCTTC.

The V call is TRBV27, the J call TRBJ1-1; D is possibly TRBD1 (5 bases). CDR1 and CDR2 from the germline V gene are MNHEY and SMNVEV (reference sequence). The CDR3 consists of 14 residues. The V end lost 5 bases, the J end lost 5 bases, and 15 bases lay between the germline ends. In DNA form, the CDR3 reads TGTGCCAGCAGTCCCTTCGGGGCTCCGACTGAAGCTTTCTTT. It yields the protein CASSPFGAPTEAFF.

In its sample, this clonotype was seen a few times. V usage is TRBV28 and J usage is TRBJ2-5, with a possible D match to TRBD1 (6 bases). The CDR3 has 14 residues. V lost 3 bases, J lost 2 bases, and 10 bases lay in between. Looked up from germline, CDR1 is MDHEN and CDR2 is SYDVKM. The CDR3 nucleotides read TGTGCCAGCAGTTTGAGGGACACTCAAGAGACCCAGTACTTC. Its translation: CASSLRDTQETQYF.

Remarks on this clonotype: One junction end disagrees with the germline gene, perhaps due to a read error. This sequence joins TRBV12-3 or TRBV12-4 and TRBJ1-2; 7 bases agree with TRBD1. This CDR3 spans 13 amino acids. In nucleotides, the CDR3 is TGTGCCAGCAGTTCCTCGCCGACAGGGAAGGGAGCCTTC. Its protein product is CASSSSPTGKGAF.